The clone carrying this T cell receptor beta chain was detected ten times or more. CDR3 regions of TCR beta were amplified from RNA transcripts. Second-round multiplex PCR came after a first-round RT-PCR that employed HTBI primers. Via MiXCR, TCRdb re-called the multiplex PCR reads, giving one row per CDR3 protein. The table includes under 250,000 distinct CDR3 sequences, about 22% detected once. The CDR3 length is 13 residues. J lost 0 bases, V lost 10 bases, and 6 bases had no gene match. Germline V gives CDR1 ENHRY, CDR2 SYGVKD. The record originates from a study of Graves' ophthalmopathy and Graves' hyperthyroidism.

The sequence was collected from a woman aged 45 to 65 with Graves' ophthalmopathy. What was sequenced was peripheral blood. This chain links TRBV10-3 with TRBJ2-7; 7 bases map to TRBD1. The CDR3: CATLDRSSYEQYF. CDR3 DNA sequence: TGTGCCACCTTGGACAGGAGCTCCTACGAGCAGTACTTC.